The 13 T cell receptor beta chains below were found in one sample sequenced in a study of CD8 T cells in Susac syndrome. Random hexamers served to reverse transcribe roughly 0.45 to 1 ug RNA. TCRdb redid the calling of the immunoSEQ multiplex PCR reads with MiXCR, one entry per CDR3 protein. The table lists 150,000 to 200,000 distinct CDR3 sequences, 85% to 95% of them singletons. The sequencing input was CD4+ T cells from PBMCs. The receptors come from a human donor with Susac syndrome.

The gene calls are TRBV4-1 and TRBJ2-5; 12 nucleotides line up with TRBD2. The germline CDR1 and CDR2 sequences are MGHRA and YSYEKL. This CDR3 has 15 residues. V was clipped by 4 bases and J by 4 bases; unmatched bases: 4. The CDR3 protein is CASSLGTSGLETQYF. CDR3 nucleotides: TGCGCCAGCAGCCTAGGGACTAGCGGGTTAGAGACCCAGTACTTC.

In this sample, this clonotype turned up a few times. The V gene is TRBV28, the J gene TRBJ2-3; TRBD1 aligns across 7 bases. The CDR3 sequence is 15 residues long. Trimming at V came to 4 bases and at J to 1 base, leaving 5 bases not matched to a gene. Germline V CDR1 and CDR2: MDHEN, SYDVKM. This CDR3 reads CASSSRQGGTDTQYF. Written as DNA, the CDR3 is TGTGCCAGCAGTTCTCGACAGGGCGGCACAGATACGCAGTATTTT.

The CDR3 sequence is CASSPGVTSTDTQYF. DNA of the CDR3: TGTGCCAGCTCACCAGGAGTAACTAGCACAGATACGCAGTATTTT. The chain uses TRBV18 and TRBJ2-3; D ambiguous. V was cut by 2 bases and J by 0 bases, with 9 bases left in between. The germline gives CDR1 KGHSH, CDR2 LQKENI. There are 15 residues in the CDR3. Full variable domain (remainder filled in from reference TRBV18 and TRBJ2-3): NAGVMQNPRHLVRRRGQEARLRCSPMKGHSHVYWYRQLPEEGLKFMVYLQKENIIDESGMPKERFSAEFPKEGPSILRIQQVVRGDSAAYFCASSPGVTSTDTQYFGPGTRLTVL.

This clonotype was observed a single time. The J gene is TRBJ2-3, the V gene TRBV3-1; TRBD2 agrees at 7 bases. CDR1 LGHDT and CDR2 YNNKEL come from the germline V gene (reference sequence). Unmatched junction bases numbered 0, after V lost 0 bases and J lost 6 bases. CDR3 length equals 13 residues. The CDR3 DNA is TGTGCCAGCAGCCAAGAGCGGGGGGATACGCAGTATTTT. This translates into CASSQERGDTQYF.

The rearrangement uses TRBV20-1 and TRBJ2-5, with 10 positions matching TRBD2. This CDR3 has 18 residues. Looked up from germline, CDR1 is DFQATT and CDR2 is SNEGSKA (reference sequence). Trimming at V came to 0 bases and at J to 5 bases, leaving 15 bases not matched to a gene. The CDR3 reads CSARDGRGRTSGMETQYF. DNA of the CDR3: TGCAGTGCTAGAGATGGTCGTGGTAGGACTAGCGGTATGGAGACCCAGTACTTC.

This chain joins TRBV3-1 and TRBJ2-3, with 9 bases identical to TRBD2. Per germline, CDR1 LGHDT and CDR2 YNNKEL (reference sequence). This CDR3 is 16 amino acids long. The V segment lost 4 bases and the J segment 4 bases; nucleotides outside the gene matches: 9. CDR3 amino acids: CASSLSRGGESDTQYF. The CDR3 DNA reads TGTGCCAGCAGCCTAAGTCGCGGGGGGGAATCAGATACGCAGTATTTT.

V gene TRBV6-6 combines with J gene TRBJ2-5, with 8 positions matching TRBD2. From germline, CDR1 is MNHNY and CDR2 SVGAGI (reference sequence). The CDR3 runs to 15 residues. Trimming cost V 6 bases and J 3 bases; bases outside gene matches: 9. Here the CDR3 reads CASRKAGAVKETQYF. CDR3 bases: TGTGCCAGCAGAAAAGCGGGGGCCGTGAAAGAGACCCAGTACTTC.

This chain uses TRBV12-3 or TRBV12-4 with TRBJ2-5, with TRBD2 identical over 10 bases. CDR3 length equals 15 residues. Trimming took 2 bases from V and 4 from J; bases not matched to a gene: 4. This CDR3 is CASSLLAGDRETQYF. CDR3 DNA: TGTGCCAGCAGTTTACTAGCGGGGGATCGAGAGACCCAGTACTTC.

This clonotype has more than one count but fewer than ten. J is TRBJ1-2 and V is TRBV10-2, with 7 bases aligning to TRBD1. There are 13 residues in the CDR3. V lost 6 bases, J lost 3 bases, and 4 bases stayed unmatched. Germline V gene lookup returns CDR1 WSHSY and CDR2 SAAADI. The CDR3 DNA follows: TGCGCCAGCAGGGAAACAGGGGACTATGGCTACACCTTC. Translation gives CASRETGDYGYTF.

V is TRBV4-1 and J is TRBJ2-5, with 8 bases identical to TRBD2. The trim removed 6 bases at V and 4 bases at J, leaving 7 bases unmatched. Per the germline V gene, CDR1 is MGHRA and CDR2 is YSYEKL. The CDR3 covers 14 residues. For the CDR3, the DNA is TGCGCCAGCAGTTCACGTGCGGGGGGAGAGACCCAGTACTTC. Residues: CASSSRAGGETQYF.

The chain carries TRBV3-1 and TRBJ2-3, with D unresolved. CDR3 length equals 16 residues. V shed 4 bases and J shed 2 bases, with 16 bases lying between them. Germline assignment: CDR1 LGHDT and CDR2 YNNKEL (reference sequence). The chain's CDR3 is CASSPYIRTYTDTQYF. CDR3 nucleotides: TGTGCCAGCAGCCCCTACATCCGGACCTACACAGATACGCAGTATTTT.

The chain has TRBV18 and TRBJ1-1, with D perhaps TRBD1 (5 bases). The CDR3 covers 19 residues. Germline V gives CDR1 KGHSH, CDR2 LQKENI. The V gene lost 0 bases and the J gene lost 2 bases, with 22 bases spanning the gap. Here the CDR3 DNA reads TGTGCCAGCTCACCACCCCAGGGCAGGGAGACGTGGAGCAACACTGAAGCTTTCTTT. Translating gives CASSPPQGRETWSNTEAFF. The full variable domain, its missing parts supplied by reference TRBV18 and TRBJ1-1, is NAGVMQNPRHLVRRRGQEARLRCSPMKGHSHVYWYRQLPEEGLKFMVYLQKENIIDESGMPKERFSAEFPKEGPSILRIQQVVRGDSAAYFCASSPPQGRETWSNTEAFFGQGTRLTVV.

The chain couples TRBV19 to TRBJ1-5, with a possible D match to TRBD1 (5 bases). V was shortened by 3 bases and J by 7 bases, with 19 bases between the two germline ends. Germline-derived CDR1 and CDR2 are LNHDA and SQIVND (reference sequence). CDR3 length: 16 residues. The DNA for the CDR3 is TGTGCCAGTAGTATTGGGCGAGGCCTCGGGGGACAGCCCCAGCATTTT. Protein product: CASSIGRGLGGQPQHF.